This T cell receptor beta chain was observed in a study of blood T cells in healthy people across ages. In the study overall: About one barcoded beta molecule per two T cells came from capture by template switching. Study-wide points: Higher diversity, along with more naive CD4+ cells, distinguished long-lived donors from aged donors.

V lost 1 base, J lost 8 bases, and 14 bases lay in between. The CDR3 is made up of 15 amino acids. Per germline, CDR1 MGHDK and CDR2 SYGVNS. PCR was performed a second time for about 6 to 12 cycles using a sample-barcoded 5' primer and a J-beta primer mix. TCRdb re-called the 5' RACE reads with MiXCR, one entry per CDR3 protein. The sample lists about 1.5 million distinct CDR3 sequences; roughly two fifths were seen once. About this clonotype: Its antigen remains unknown.

This sequence was found in a woman younger than 30 in good health. The chain links TRBV25-1 to TRBJ1-4; a possible D gene is TRBD1 (5 bases). The sample comprised blood. Here the CDR3 reads CASSELGDGEEKLFF. The DNA for the CDR3 is TGTGCCAGCAGTGAATTGGGGGATGGAGAAGAAAAACTGTTTTTT.